The 3 T cell receptor beta chains given below trace back to one sample, sequenced in a study of OX40 agonist ivuxolimab in advanced cancers. Libraries were prepared by immunoSEQ multiplex PCR; TCRdb keeps only in-frame clonotypes and omits some of them. The sample shows fewer than 70,000 clones, roughly 88% of them seen only once. The sequencing used CD4+ or CD8+ T cells sorted from blood, collected in a trial of the OX40 agonist ivuxolimab. The source is an adult with an advanced solid tumor such as melanoma, head and neck, liver or kidney cancer.

This sequence joins TRBV28 and TRBJ2-1; tentatively, D is TRBD1 (6 bases). Germline-derived CDR1 and CDR2 are MDHEN and SYDVKM. The CDR3 spans 16 residues. V dropped 5 bases and J dropped 1 base, with 15 bases sitting between them. The CDR3, as DNA: TGTGCCAGCAGTACCAGGCAGGGGACGTCCTACAATGAGCAGTTCTTC. Translating gives CASSTRQGTSYNEQFF.

This chain uses TRBV19 with TRBJ2-2, with 9 bases fitting TRBD1. The ends lost 10 bases at V and 1 base at J; junction bases unmatched: 4. Germline CDR1 reads LNHDA; CDR2 reads SQIVND (reference sequence). CDR3 size: 14 residues. CDR3 nucleotide sequence: TGTGCCACCCACAGGGGGCGGAACACCGGGGAGCTGTTTTTT. Translating gives CATHRGRNTGELFF.

The V gene is TRBV7-2, the J gene TRBJ2-1; D is perhaps TRBD2 (6 bases). The V end was cut by 5 bases, the J end by 6 bases, with 14 bases between. Germline V gene lookup returns CDR1 SGHTA and CDR2 FQGNSA. The CDR3 contains 14 residues. In DNA, the CDR3 is TGTGCCAGCAGCCCCAGCGGGCGGCTCAATGAGCAGTTCTTC. Its translation is CASSPSGRLNEQFF.